The 10 T cell receptor beta chains in this list originate from one sample, sequenced in a study of OX40 agonist ivuxolimab in advanced cancers. Generated by immunoSEQ multiplex PCR, the TCRdb table keeps only in-frame clones and is missing some. The sample gives over 70,000 clones, about 86% of which show up once; around 1.6% is in the top ten. The material sequenced was CD4+ or CD8+ T cells sorted from blood, taken in a trial of the OX40 agonist ivuxolimab. The receptors come from an adult with an advanced solid tumor such as melanoma, head and neck, liver or kidney cancer.

CDR3 amino acids: CASSLEQGNIQYF. CDR3 sequence (DNA): TGCGCCAGCAGCTTGGAACAGGGAAACATTCAGTACTTC. The V and J genes are TRBV5-1 and TRBJ2-4; the D gene is possibly TRBD1 (6 bases). V lost 0 bases and J 6 bases, leaving 7 bases between the germline ends. The V gene's germline CDR1 is SGHRS and CDR2 YFSETQ. The CDR3 is 13 residues long.

V usage is TRBV6-1 and J usage is TRBJ1-2; the D gene is possibly TRBD1 (5 bases). V lost 1 base, J lost 4 bases, and 13 bases lay in between. Germline V gene data show CDR1 as MNHNS and CDR2 as SASEGT. The CDR3 length is 15 residues. The CDR3 spells CASSEGTGGTYGYTF. The CDR3 DNA is TGTGCCAGCAGTGAAGGGACTGGGGGGACCTATGGCTACACCTTC.

The chain is built from TRBV21-1 and TRBJ2-5; the table's TRBD1 call for D was not verified on the DNA. TRBV21-1 is a pseudogene. CDR3 length equals 17 residues. The CDR3 DNA sequence: TGTGCCAGCAGTTACACCGGACAGGGGCCCGTCGGAGAGACCCAGTACTTC. Protein: CASSYTGQGPVGETQYF.

The chain carries TRBV5-5 and TRBJ2-7, with D perhaps being TRBD1 or TRBD2 (5 bases each). Trimming took off 3 bases at V and 6 bases at J, with 10 bases between the two ends. The germline gives CDR1 SGHKS, CDR2 YYEKEE (reference sequence). CDR3 length: 12 amino acids. The CDR3 DNA is TGTGCCAGCAGCTCCCGGGACGGCGAGCAGTACTTC. Translation gives CASSSRDGEQYF.

The V call is TRBV5-4, the J call TRBJ1-2; the D gene is possibly TRBD1 (6 bases). CDR1 and CDR2 (germline): SGHNT, YYREEE (reference sequence). Deletions cut 3 bases from V and 5 bases from J, with 8 bases between. This CDR3 has 12 residues. CDR3 bases: TGTGCCAGCAGCTCCACAGGGTATGGCTACACCTTC. This codes for CASSSTGYGYTF.

The chain links TRBV5-1 to TRBJ2-7, with TRBD1 matching over 10 bases. Germline lookup yields CDR1 SGHRS and CDR2 YFSETQ. The V gene end was trimmed by 5 bases and the J gene end by 0 bases; junction bases not matched to a gene: 8. The CDR3 sequence is 16 residues long. The DNA of the CDR3 is TGCGCCAGCAGTCCCGGGACAGGGGACTTCTCCTACGAGCAGTACTTC. It translates to CASSPGTGDFSYEQYF.

The genes are TRBV7-2 and TRBJ2-5; D might be TRBD2 (6 bases). CDR1 SGHTA and CDR2 FQGNSA come from the germline V gene. V was cut by 4 bases and J by 2 bases, with 11 bases left in between. This CDR3 is 14 amino acids long. CDR3 coding DNA: TGTGCCAGCAGCTCATTGGGACTGCAAGAGACCCAGTACTTC. Protein product: CASSSLGLQETQYF. The variable domain in full, with the rest retrieved from reference TRBV7-2 and TRBJ2-5, is GAGVSQSPSNKVTEKGKDVELRCDPISGHTALYWYRQSLGQGLEFLIYFQGNSAPDKSGLPSDRFSAERTGGSVSTLTIQRTQQEDSAVYLCASSSLGLQETQYFGPGTRLLVL.

The V gene is TRBV7-3, the J gene TRBJ1-2; 8 bases map to TRBD1. V shed 2 bases, J shed 7 bases, and the junction held 6 bases outside the gene matches. The CDR3 runs 14 residues. Germline V gene sequence: CDR1 SGHTA, CDR2 FQGTGA. The CDR3 region is CASSLGQGLLGYTF. CDR3 nucleotides: TGTGCCAGCAGCTTAGGACAGGGACTTCTTGGCTACACCTTC.

The gene calls are TRBV6-5 and TRBJ2-7; 8 nucleotides align to TRBD2. V trimming: 0 bases; J trimming: 2 bases; junction bases outside the gene matches: 6. Germline V CDR1 and CDR2: MNHEY, SVGAGI. The CDR3 has 16 residues. DNA of the CDR3: TGTGCCAGCAGTTACTCGCGGCCCGGGAGGGCCTACGAGCAGTACTTC. Translation: CASSYSRPGRAYEQYF.

CDR3 sequence (DNA): TGTGCCAGTAGTGTAACAGGGGTCCATGAGCAGTTCTTC. This codes for CASSVTGVHEQFF. The chain employs TRBV19 and TRBJ2-1; 7 nucleotides agree with TRBD1. V lost 5 bases to trimming and J lost 8 bases; unmatched junction nucleotides: 6. Germline V lookup: CDR1 LNHDA, CDR2 SQIVND (reference sequence). The CDR3 totals 13 residues.